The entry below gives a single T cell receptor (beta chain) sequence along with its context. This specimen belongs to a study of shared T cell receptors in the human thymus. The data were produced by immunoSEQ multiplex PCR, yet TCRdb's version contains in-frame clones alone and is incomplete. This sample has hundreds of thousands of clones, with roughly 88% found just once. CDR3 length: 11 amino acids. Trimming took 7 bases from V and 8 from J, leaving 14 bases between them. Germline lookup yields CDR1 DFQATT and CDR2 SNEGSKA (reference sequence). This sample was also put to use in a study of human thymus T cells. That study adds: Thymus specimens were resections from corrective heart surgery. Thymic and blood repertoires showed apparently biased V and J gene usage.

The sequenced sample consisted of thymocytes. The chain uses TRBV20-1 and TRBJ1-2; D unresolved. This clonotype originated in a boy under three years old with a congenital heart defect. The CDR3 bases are TGCAGTGTGGTATTGGAGGGCGGCTACACCTTC. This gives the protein CSVVLEGGYTF.